Included here is one T cell receptor beta chain sequence, with context. This sample stems from a study of cytomegalovirus exposure and HLA in healthy donors. Study as a whole: HLA-typed donors were the source of about 85 million unique TCRs held in an early data release. For the roughly 400 genotyped donors, approximately 82% fell within the Caucasian-associated ancestry cluster.

CDR3 length: 15 amino acids. Trimming took 2 bases from V and 9 from J; bases not matched to a gene: 6. Germline CDR1 is SGHRS and CDR2 is YFSETQ. Vbeta (60) and Jbeta (13) primers were used in the PCR. Generated by immunoSEQ multiplex PCR, the TCRdb table keeps only in-frame clones and is missing some. The data contain some 70,000 clones, around 72% of them seen just once; the ten biggest clones take up 14%. V usage is TRBV5-1 and J usage is TRBJ1-6, with 9 bases fitting TRBD1. The source material was PBMCs. The TCR originated in a male donor in good health and CMV-seropositive. In DNA form, the CDR3 reads TGCGCCAGCAGCTTAACAGGGGGCGAGAGTTCACCCCTCCACTTT. This translates into CASSLTGGESSPLHF.